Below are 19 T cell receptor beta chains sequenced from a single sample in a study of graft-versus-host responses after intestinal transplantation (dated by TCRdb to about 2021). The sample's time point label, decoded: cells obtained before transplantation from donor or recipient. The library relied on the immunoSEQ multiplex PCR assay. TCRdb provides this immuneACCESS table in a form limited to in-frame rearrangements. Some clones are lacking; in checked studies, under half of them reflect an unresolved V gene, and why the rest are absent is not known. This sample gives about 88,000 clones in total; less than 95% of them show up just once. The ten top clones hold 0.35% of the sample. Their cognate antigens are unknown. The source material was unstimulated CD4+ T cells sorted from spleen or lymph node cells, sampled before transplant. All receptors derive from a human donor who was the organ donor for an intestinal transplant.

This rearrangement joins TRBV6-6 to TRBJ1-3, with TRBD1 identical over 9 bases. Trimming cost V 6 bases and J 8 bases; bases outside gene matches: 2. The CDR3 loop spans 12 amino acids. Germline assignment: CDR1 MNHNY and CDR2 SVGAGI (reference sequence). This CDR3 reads CASRQGAYTIYF. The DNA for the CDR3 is TGTGCCAGCAGACAGGGGGCGTACACCATATATTTT.

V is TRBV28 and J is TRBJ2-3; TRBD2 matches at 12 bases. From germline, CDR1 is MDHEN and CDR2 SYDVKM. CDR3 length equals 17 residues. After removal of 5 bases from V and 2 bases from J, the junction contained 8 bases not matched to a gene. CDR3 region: CASSPPGLAGFTDTQYF. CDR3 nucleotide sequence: TGTGCCAGCAGTCCGCCGGGACTAGCGGGCTTCACAGATACGCAGTATTTT.

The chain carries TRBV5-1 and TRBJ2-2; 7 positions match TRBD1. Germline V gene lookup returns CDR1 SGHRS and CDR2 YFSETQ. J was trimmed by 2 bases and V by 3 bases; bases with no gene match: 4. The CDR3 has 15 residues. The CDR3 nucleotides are TGCGCCAGCAGCTCTCGACAGGGTAACACCGGGGAGCTGTTTTTT. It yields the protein CASSSRQGNTGELFF.

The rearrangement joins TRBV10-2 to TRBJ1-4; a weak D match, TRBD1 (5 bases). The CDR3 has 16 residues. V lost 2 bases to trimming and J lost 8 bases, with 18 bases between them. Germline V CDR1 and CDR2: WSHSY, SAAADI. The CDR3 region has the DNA TGCGCCAGCAGTGAGCCGCACTCAGGGTTCGGGGAAAAACTGTTTTTT. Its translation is CASSEPHSGFGEKLFF.

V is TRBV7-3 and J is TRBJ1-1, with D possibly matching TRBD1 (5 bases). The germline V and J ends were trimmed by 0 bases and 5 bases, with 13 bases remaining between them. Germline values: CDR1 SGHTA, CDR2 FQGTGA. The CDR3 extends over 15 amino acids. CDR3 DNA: TGTGCCAGCAGCTTAACGCCCAGGGTTGAGACTGAAGCTTTCTTT. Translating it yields CASSLTPRVETEAFF. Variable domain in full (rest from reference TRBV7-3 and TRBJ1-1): GAGVSQTPSNKVTEKGKYVELRCDPISGHTALYWYRQSLGQGPEFLIYFQGTGAADDSGLPNDRFFAVRPEGSVSTLKIQRTERGDSAVYLCASSLTPRVETEAFFGQGTRLTVV.

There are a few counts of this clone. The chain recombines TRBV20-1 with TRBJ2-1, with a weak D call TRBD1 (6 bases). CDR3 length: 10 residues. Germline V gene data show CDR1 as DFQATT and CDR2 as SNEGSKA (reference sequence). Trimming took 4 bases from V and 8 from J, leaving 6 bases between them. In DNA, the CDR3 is TGCAGTGCTACAGGGGATGAGCAGTTCTTC. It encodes CSATGDEQFF.

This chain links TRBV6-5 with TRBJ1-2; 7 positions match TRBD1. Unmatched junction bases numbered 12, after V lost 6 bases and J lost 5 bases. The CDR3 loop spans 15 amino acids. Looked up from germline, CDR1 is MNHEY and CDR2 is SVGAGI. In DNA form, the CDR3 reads TGTGCCAGCAGACAACCTGGGACAGACCCTTATGGCTACACCTTC. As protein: CASRQPGTDPYGYTF.

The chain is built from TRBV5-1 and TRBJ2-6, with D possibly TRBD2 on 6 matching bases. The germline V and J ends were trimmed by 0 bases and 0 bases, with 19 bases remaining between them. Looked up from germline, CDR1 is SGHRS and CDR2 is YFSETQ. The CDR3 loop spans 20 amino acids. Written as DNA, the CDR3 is TGCGCCAGCAGCTTGGGGGCAGGAGGGGCGGCTTTCTCTGGGGCCAACGTCCTGACTTTC. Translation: CASSLGAGGAAFSGANVLTF.

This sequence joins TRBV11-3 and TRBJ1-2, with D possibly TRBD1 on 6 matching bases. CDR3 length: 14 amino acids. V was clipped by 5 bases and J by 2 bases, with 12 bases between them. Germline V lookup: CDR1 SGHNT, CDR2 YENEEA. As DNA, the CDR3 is TGTGCCAGCAGCCGCCCCGGGACAAACTATGGCTACACCTTC. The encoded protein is CASSRPGTNYGYTF. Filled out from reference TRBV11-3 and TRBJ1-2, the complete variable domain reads EAGVVQSPRYKIIEKKQPVAFWCNPISGHNTLYWYLQNLGQGPELLIRYENEEAVDDSQLPKDRFSAERLKGVDSTLKIQPAELGDSAVYLCASSRPGTNYGYTFGSGTRLTVV.

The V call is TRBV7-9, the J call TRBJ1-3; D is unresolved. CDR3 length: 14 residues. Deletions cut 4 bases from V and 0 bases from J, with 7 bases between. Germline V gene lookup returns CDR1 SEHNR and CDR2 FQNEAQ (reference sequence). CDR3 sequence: CASSSGYSGNTIYF. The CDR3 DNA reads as TGTGCCAGCAGCTCAGGTTACTCTGGAAACACCATATATTTT.

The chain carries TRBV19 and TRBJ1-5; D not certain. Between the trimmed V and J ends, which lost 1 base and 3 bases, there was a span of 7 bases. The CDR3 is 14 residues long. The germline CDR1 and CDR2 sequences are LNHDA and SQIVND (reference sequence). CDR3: CASSIGQVNQPQHF. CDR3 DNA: TGTGCCAGTAGTATAGGTCAGGTCAATCAGCCCCAGCATTTT.

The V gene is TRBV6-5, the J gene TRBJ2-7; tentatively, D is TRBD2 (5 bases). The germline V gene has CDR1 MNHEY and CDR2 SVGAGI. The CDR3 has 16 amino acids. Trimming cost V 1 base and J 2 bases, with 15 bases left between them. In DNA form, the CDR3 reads TGTGCCAGCAGTTACTTTCTAGCATCCTACCCCTACGAGCAGTACTTC. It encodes CASSYFLASYPYEQYF.

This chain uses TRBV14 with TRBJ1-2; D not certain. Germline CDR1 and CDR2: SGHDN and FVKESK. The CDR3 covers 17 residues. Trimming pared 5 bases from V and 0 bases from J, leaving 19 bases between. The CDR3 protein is CASSTGGTAGANYGYTF. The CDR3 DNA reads TGTGCCAGCAGCACCGGCGGTACAGCGGGAGCTAACTATGGCTACACCTTC. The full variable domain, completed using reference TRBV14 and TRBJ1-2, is EAGVTQFPSHSVIEKGQTVTLRCDPISGHDNLYWYRRVMGKEIKFLLHFVKESKQDESGMPNNRFLAERTGGTYSTLKVQPAELEDSGVYFCASSTGGTAGANYGYTFGSGTRLTVV.

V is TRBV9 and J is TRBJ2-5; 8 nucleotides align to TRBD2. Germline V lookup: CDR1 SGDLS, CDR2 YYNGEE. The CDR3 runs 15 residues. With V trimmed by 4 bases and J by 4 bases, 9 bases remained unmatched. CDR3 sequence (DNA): TGTGCCAGCAGCCCTTTAGCGGGGTCGGCAGAGACCCAGTACTTC. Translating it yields CASSPLAGSAETQYF.

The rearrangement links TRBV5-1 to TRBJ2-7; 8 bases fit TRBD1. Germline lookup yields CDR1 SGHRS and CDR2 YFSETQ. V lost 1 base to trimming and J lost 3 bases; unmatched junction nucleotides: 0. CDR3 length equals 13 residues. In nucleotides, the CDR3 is TGCGCCAGCAGCTTGACAGGGGGCTACGAGCAGTACTTC. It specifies CASSLTGGYEQYF.

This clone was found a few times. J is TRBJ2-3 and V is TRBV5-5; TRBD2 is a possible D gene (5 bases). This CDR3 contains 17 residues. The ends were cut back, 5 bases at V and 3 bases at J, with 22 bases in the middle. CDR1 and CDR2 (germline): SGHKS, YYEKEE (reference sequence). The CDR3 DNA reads TGTGCCAGCAGTTCACCCTCACTAGTTTTGGAGACAGATACGCAGTATTTT. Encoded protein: CASSSPSLVLETDTQYF.

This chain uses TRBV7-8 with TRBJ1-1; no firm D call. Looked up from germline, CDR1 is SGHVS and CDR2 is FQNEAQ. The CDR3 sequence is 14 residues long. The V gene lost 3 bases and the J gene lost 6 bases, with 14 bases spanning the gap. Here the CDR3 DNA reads TGTGCCAGCAGCTTCAGGACTGGAGTGTCTGAAGCTTTCTTT. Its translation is CASSFRTGVSEAFF.

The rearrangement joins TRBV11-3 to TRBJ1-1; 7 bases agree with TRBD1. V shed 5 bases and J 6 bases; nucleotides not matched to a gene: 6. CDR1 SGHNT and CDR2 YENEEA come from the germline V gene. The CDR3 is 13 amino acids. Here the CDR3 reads CASSTRGWAEAFF. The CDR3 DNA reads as TGTGCCAGCAGCACCAGGGGGTGGGCTGAAGCTTTCTTT. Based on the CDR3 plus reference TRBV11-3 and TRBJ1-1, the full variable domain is EAGVVQSPRYKIIEKKQPVAFWCNPISGHNTLYWYLQNLGQGPELLIRYENEEAVDDSQLPKDRFSAERLKGVDSTLKIQPAELGDSAVYLCASSTRGWAEAFFGQGTRLTVV.

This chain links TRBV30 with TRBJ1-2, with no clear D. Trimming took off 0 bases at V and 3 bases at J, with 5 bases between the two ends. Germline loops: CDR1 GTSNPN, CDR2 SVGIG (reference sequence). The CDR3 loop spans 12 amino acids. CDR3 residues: CAWSVLDYGYTF. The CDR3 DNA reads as TGTGCCTGGAGTGTACTTGACTATGGCTACACCTTC. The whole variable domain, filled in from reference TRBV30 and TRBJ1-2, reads SQTIHQWPATLVQPVGSPLSLECTVEGTSNPNLYWYRQAAGRGLQLLFYSVGIGQISSEVPQNLSASRPQDRQFILSSKKLLLSDSGFYLCAWSVLDYGYTFGSGTRLTVV.